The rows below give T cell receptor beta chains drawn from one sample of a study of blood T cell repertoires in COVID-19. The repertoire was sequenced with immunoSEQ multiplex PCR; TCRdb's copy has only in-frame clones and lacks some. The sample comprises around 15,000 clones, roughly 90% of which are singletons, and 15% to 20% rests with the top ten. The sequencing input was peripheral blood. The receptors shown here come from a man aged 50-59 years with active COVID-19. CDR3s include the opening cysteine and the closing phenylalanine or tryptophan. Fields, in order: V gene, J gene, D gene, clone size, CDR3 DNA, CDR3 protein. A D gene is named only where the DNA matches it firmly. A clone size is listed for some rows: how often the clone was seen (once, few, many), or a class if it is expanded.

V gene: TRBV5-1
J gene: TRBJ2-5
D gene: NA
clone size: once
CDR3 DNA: TGCGCCAGCAGCCCGGGGGACCAAGAGACCCAGTACTTC
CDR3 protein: CASSPGDQETQYF

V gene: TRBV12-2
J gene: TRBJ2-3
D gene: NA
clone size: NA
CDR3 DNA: TGTGCAAGTCGCTTTAGACGGACTAGCGGGCCTCCTATCACAGATACGCAGTATTTT
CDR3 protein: CASRFRRTSGPPITDTQYF

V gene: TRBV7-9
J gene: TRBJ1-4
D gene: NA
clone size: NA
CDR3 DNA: TGTGCCAGCAGCTTATTACAGGACCGTTATGAAAAACTGTTTTTT
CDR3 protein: CASSLLQDRYEKLFF

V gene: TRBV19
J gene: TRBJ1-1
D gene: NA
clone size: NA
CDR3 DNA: TGTGCCAGTAGTATGATGTCCAGGAACACTGAAGCTTTCTTT
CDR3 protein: CASSMMSRNTEAFF

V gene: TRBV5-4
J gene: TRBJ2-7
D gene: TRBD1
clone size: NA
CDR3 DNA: TGTGCCAGCAGCTCGCACAGGGGTCTCCTCTCCTACGAGCAGTACTTC
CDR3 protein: CASSSHRGLLSYEQYF

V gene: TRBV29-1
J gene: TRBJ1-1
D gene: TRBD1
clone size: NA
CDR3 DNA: TGCAGCGTAAACAGGGGCCTGAACACTGAAGCTTTCTTT
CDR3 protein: CSVNRGLNTEAFF

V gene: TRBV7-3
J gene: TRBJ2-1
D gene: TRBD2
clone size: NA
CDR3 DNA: TGTGCCAGCAGCGAGACTAGCGGGAATGAGCAGTTCTTC
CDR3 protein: CASSETSGNEQFF

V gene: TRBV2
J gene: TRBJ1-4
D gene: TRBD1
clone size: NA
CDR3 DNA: TGTGCCAGCAGTGGGGGACAGACAGCAACTAATGAAAAACTGTTTTTT
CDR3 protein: CASSGGQTATNEKLFF

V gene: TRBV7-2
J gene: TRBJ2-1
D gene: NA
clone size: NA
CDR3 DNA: TGTGCCAGCAGCTTAGGGCCCTCCAGTGTCTTC
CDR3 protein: CASSLGPSSVF

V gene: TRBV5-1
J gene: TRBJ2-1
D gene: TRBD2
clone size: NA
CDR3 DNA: TGCGCCAGCAGCTTGACTAGCGGGAGTAATGAGCAGTTCTTC
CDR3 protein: CASSLTSGSNEQFF

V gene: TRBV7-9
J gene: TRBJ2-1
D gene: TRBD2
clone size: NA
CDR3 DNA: TGTGCCAGCAGCCAACGGACTAGCGGGGCCCATGAGCAGTTCTTC
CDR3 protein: CASSQRTSGAHEQFF

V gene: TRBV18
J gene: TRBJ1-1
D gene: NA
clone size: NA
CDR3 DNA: TGTGCCAGCTCACCTAAGGGGTTTACTGAAGCTTTCTTT
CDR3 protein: CASSPKGFTEAFF

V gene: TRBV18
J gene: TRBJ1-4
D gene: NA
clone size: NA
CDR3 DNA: TGTGCCAGCTCACCACAACGGGCAGGGGAAAAACTGTTTTTT
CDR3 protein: CASSPQRAGEKLFF

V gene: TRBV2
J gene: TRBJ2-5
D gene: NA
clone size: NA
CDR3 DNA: TGTGCCAGCAATGGGGGCAGCCAAGAGACCCAGTACTTC
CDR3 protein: CASNGGSQETQYF

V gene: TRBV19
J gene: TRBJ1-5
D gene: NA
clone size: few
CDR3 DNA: TGTGCCAGTAGTATAAGGTCGAGGGCGCGGCAGCCCCAGCATTTT
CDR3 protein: CASSIRSRARQPQHF

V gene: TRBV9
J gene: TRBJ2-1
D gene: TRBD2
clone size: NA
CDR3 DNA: TGTGCCAGCAGCGTGGGGGAGGGTTACAATGAGCAGTTCTTC
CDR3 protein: CASSVGEGYNEQFF

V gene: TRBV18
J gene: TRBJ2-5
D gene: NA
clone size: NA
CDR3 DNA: TGTGCCAGCTCACCCGGGTACCAAGAGACCCAGTACTTC
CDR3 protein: CASSPGYQETQYF

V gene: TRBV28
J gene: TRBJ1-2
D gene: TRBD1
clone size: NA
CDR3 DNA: TGTGCCAGCAGACCCGGACAGGGGGCGGCCTATGGCTACACCTTC
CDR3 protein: CASRPGQGAAYGYTF

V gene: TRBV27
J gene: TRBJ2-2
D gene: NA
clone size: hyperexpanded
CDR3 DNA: TGTGCCAGCAGTTTCACTAGTGCCGGGGAGCTGTTTTTT
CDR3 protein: CASSFTSAGELFF

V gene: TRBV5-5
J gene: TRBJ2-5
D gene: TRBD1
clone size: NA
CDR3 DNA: TGTGCCAGCAGCCCGTTCGGACAGGGGCAAGAGACCCAGTACTTC
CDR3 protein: CASSPFGQGQETQYF

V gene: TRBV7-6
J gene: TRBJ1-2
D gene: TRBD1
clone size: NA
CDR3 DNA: TGTGCCAGCAGCCCATCAACAGGGGGCGTCTATGGCTACACCTTC
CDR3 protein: CASSPSTGGVYGYTF

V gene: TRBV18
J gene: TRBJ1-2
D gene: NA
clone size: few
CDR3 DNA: TGTGCCAGCTCACCAGCGAATAACTATGGCTACACCTTC
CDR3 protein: CASSPANNYGYTF

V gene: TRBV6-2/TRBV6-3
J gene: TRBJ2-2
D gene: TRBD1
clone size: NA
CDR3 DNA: TGTGCCAGCAGTCATGACAGGGGGCTCACCGGGGAGCTGTTTTTT
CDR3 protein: CASSHDRGLTGELFF

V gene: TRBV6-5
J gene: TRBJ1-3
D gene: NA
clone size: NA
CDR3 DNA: TGTGCCAGCAGTTTCTCGGGGGCTACTGGAAACACCATATATTTT
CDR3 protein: CASSFSGATGNTIYF

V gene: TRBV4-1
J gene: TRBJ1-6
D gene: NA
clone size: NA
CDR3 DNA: TGCGCCAGCAGCCAAGGAGGAGAGTCACCCCTCCACTTT
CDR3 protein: CASSQGGESPLHF

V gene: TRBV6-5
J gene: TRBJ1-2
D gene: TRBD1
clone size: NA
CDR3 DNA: TGTGCCAGCAGTATGGACAGGGCCGATGGCTACACCTTC
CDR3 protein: CASSMDRADGYTF

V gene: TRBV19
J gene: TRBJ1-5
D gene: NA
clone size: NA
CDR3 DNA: TGTGCCAGTAGTATTATACGGGGTGCGAGCAATCAGCCCCAGCATTTT
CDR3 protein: CASSIIRGASNQPQHF

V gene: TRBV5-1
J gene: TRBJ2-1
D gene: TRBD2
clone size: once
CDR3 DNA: TGCGCCAGCAGGGGGAGCGGGACGATCTACAATGAGCAGTTCTTC
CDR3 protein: CASRGSGTIYNEQFF

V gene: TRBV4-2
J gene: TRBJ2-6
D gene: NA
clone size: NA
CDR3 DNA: TGTGCCAGCAGCCAAGAGGCAGGTTCGGGGGCCAACGTCCTGACTTTC
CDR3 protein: CASSQEAGSGANVLTF

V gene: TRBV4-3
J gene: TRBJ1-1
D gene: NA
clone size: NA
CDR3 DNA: TGCGCCAGCAGCCCGTCGGGACACCCTAACACTGAAGCTTTCTTT
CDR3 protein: CASSPSGHPNTEAFF

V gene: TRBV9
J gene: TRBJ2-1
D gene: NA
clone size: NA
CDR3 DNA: TGTGCCAGCAGCCCCCCGGGACTTTACAATGAGCAGTTCTTC
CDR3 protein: CASSPPGLYNEQFF

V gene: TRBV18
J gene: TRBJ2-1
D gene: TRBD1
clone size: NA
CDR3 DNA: TGTGCCAGCTCATTGACAGGGCGGACCCCCTCCTACAATGAGCAGTTCTTC
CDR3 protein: CASSLTGRTPSYNEQFF

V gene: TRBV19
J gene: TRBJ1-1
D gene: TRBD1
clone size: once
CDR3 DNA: TGTGCCAGTATACCCCCAGGACAGGGGGCGTATAGCACTGAAGCTTTCTTT
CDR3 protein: CASIPPGQGAYSTEAFF

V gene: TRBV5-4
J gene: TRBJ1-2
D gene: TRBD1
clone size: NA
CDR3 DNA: TGTGCCAGCAGCTGGGACAGGGAAAATGGCTACACCTTC
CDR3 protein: CASSWDRENGYTF

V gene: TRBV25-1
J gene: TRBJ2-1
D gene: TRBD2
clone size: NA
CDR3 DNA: TGTGCCAGCAGACGCGGTAGCGGGAGCGGATTTGCAGGGGAGCAGTTCTTC
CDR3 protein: CASRRGSGSGFAGEQFF

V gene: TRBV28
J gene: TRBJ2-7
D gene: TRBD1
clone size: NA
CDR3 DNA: TGTGCCAGCAGTTTTGTAGGGACAGCCCTTTACGAGCAGTACTTC
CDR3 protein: CASSFVGTALYEQYF

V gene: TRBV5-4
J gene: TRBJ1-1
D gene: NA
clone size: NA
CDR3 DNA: TGTGCCAGCAGCTTGGCCTCGGGGAACACTGAAGCTTTCTTT
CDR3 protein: CASSLASGNTEAFF

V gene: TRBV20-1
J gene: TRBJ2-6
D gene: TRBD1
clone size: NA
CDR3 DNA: TGCAGTGCTAGTATGGCAGGGGGTGCCCCCTCTGGGGCCAACGTCCTGACTTTC
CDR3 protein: CSASMAGGAPSGANVLTF

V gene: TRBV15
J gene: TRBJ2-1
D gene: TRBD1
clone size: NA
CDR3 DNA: TGTGCCACCAGCAGAGATTATATGGACAGGGTCAATGAGCAGTTCTTC
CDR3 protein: CATSRDYMDRVNEQFF

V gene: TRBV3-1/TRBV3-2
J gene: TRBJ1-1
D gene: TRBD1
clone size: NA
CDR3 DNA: TGTGCCAGCAGCCCGACAGGGGTCGGGATTAACACTGAAGCTTTCTTT
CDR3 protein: CASSPTGVGINTEAFF

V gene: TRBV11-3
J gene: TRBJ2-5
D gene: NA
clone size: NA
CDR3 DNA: TGTGCCAGCAGCTTTGGGGCTGCAGAGACCCAGTACTTC
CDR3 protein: CASSFGAAETQYF

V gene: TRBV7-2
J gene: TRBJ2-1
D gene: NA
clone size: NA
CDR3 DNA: TGTGCCACCCGCTTCGGGAGTTCGGCCTACAATGAGCAGTTCTTC
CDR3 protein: CATRFGSSAYNEQFF

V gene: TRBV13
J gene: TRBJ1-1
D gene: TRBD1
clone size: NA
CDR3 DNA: TGTGCCAGCAGCTTAGTTGGGGTGTGGGAACAGGGGGCGAAAGTGAACACTGAAGCTTTCTTT
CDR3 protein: CASSLVGVWEQGAKVNTEAFF

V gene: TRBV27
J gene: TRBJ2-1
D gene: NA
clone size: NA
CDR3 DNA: TGTGCCAGCAGTTCGACAGCTTACAATGAGCAGTTCTTC
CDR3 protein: CASSSTAYNEQFF

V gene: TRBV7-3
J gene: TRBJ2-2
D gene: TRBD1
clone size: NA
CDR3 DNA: TGTGCCAGCAGCTTACTGTCCGGGACAGACACCGGGGAGCTGTTTTTT
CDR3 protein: CASSLLSGTDTGELFF

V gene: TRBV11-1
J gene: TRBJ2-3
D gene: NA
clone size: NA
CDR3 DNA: TGTGCCAGCACTCACGGGAACCGGGATACGCAGTATTTT
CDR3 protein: CASTHGNRDTQYF

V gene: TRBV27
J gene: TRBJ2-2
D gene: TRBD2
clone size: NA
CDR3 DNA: TGTGCCAGCAGTTCTAGCGGGAGGGCCCCAAACACCGGGGAGCTGTTTTTT
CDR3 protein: CASSSSGRAPNTGELFF

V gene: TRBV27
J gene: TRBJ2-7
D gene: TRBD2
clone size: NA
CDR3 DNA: TGTGCCAGCAGTCCGGGACTAGCGGGTTACGAGCAGTACTTC
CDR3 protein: CASSPGLAGYEQYF

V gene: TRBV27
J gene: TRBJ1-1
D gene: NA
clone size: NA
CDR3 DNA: TGTGCCAGCAGTTTCCGTTTGAACACTGAAGCTTTCTTT
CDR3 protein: CASSFRLNTEAFF

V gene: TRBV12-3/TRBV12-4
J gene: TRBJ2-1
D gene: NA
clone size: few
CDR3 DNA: TGTGCCAGCAGTTTGGGGGGATACAATGAGCAGTTCTTC
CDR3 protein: CASSLGGYNEQFF

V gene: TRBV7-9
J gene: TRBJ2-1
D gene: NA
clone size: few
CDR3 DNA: TGTGCCAGCAGCCCGGGCGGGTACAGCTCCTACAATGAGCAGTTCTTC
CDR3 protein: CASSPGGYSSYNEQFF

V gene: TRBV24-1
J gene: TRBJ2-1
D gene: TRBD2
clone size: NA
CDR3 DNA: TGTGCCACCAGTGATTCCGGACTAGCGGCAAACAATGAGCAGTTCTTC
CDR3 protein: CATSDSGLAANNEQFF

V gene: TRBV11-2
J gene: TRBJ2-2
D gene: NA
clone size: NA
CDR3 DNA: TGTGCCAGCAGCTTAGTTGGCAGATACACCGGGGAGCTGTTTTTT
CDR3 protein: CASSLVGRYTGELFF

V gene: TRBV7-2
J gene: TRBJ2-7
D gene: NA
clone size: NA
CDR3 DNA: TGTGCCAGCAGCTTTAAGGAGGAATCCTACGAGCAGTACTTC
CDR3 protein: CASSFKEESYEQYF

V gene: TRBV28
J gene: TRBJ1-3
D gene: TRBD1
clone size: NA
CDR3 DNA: TGTGCCAGCAGGGCGGGACAGCTGCGAAACACCATATATTTT
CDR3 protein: CASRAGQLRNTIYF

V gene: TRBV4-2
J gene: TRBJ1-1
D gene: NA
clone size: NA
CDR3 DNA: TGTGCCAGCAGCCAAGATGAGGGAAGTTATACTGAAGCTTTCTTT
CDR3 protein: CASSQDEGSYTEAFF

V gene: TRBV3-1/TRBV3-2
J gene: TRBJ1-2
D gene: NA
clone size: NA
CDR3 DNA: TGTGCCAGCAGCCCAAGAGGGGGTAGGGATGGCTACACCTTC
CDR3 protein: CASSPRGGRDGYTF

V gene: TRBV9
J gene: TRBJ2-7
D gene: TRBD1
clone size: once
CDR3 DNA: TGTGCCAGCAGCCTAACGTGGACAGGGAGAGGCGAGCAGTACTTC
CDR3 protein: CASSLTWTGRGEQYF

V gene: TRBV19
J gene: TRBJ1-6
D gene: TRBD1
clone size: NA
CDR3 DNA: TGTGCCAGTAGTATGGACAGGGGGAATTCACCCCTCCACTTT
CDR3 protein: CASSMDRGNSPLHF